What follows are 32 T cell receptor beta chains derived from one specimen sequenced in a study of T cell repertoires in cytomegalovirus infection. Antigen specificity for these receptors is unknown. TCRdb re-called the reads through MiXCR, storing one row per CDR3 protein. Counted here are 900,000 to 950,000 distinct CDR3 sequences, roughly 31% occurring once; the ten biggest clones make up around an eighth. The sample here was cultured CD8+ T cells from PBMCs, taken from culture after CMV antigen stimulation. The source is a human donor in good health (CMV status not recorded). Some clones in this sample may be carry-over from other donors' samples.

CDR3 protein: CASSHRLAGTRDTQYF. The DNA for the CDR3 is TGTGCCAGCAGCCACCGACTAGCGGGGACGAGAGATACGCAGTATTTT. The rearrangement joins TRBV14 to TRBJ2-3; the match to TRBD2 covers 11 bases. Per germline, CDR1 SGHDN and CDR2 FVKESK. This CDR3 comprises 16 residues. The trim removed 3 bases at V and 5 bases at J, leaving 7 bases unmatched.

The CDR3 reads CASSLASGGGELFF. The CDR3 DNA is TGTGCCAGCAGCTTAGCCTCGGGTGGCGGGGAGCTGTTTTTT. The chain carries TRBV11-3 and TRBJ2-2; no firm D call. Germline V gene lookup returns CDR1 SGHNT and CDR2 YENEEA. CDR3 length: 14 amino acids. V lost 1 base and J lost 7, with 10 bases in between.

This rearrangement joins TRBV27 to TRBJ2-3; D is possibly TRBD2 (5 bases). V lost 6 bases, J lost 0 bases, and 19 bases lay in between. CDR3 length: 17 amino acids. From germline, CDR1 is MNHEY and CDR2 SMNVEV (reference sequence). The CDR3 sequence: CASSPQRGDSSTDTQYF. CDR3 DNA sequence: TGTGCCAGCAGCCCTCAACGGGGAGACTCTAGCACAGATACGCAGTATTTT.

At least ten counts were recorded for this clonotype. The rearrangement joins TRBV2 to TRBJ2-2; maybe TRBD1 (6 bases). Trimming pared 2 bases from V and 5 bases from J, leaving 15 bases between. CDR1 is SNHLY, CDR2 FYNNEI, per germline. This CDR3 comprises 16 residues. The CDR3 sequence: CASSESRQAPTGELFF. The DNA for the CDR3 is TGTGCCAGCAGTGAATCGAGACAGGCCCCGACCGGGGAGCTGTTTTTT.

The chain carries TRBV28 and TRBJ2-7, with no clear D. This CDR3 spans 14 amino acids. Looked up from germline, CDR1 is MDHEN and CDR2 is SYDVKM. Trimming pared 6 bases from V and 0 bases from J, leaving 12 bases between. Here the CDR3 DNA reads TGTGCCAGCAGCCGGCTCTTGAGCTCCTACGAGCAGTACGTC. Its translation: CASSRLLSSYEQYV.

This clonotype was counted at least ten times. The chain employs TRBV12-3 or TRBV12-4 and TRBJ1-5; D gene uncertain. Trimming shortened V by 4 bases and J by 2 bases, and 9 bases separated the two germline ends. The CDR3 runs 14 residues. The CDR3 is CASSYSLGNQPQHF. The CDR3, as DNA: TGTGCCAGCAGTTATTCTCTCGGCAATCAGCCCCAGCATTTT.

This clonotype has ten or more counts. The chain links TRBV6-1 to TRBJ1-1; D is undetermined. The V end was cut by 0 bases, the J end by 4 bases, with 15 bases between. Per germline, CDR1 MNHNS and CDR2 SASEGT. CDR3 length: 16 residues. CDR3 bases: TGTGCCAGCAGTGAAGCTCGACGACCAGCGGGCACTGAAGCTTTCTTT. Protein product: CASSEARRPAGTEAFF.

In its sample, this clonotype was seen many times. The CDR3 DNA sequence: TGTGCCAGCACCAGGGACAGGAGAACAAACTATGGCTACACCTTC. Its protein product is CASTRDRRTNYGYTF. This chain connects TRBV7-8 to TRBJ1-2; 8 bases are shared with TRBD1. Trimming cost V 7 bases and J 2 bases; bases outside gene matches: 9. Germline-derived CDR1 and CDR2 are SGHVS and FQNEAQ. The CDR3 contains 15 residues.

CDR3: CASSRGLASSTDTQYF. The CDR3 coding sequence is TGTGCCAGCAGCAGGGGACTCGCCTCTAGCACAGATACGCAGTATTTT. V and J are TRBV11-2 and TRBJ2-3; the D gene is possibly TRBD2 (6 bases). Germline V gives CDR1 SGHAT, CDR2 FQNNGV. The CDR3 length is 16 residues. Deletions cut 5 bases from V and 0 bases from J, with 15 bases between.

This chain joins TRBV27 and TRBJ2-6, with D perhaps matching TRBD1 (5 bases). The CDR3 totals 17 residues. The V gene lost 0 bases and the J gene lost 0 bases, with 9 bases spanning the gap. CDR1 and CDR2 (germline): MNHEY, SMNVEV (reference sequence). The CDR3 DNA reads TGTGCCAGCAGTTTATCGGGGCAGAGCTCTGGGGCCAACGTCCTGACTTTC. Translation gives CASSLSGQSSGANVLTF.

Many counts were recorded for this clonotype. DNA for the CDR3: TGTGCCAGCAGCCCCCCCCCTCAACAGGGACTTGCAACTAATGAAAAACTGTTTTTT. As protein: CASSPPPQQGLATNEKLFF. This chain uses TRBV7-2 with TRBJ1-4; D is possibly TRBD1 (6 bases). The CDR3 covers 19 residues. V lost 5 bases and J 0 bases, leaving 22 bases between the germline ends. Germline V gene lookup returns CDR1 SGHTA and CDR2 FQGNSA.

The rearrangement uses TRBV6-6 and TRBJ1-1; tentatively, D is TRBD1 (5 bases). Germline lookup yields CDR1 MNHNY and CDR2 SVGAGI (reference sequence). Trimming took 7 bases from V and 1 from J, leaving 13 bases between them. This CDR3 region has 14 residues. The CDR3 loop reads CASNLLGQNTEAFF. The CDR3 nucleotides read TGTGCCAGCAACCTCCTCGGACAGAACACTGAAGCTTTCTTT.

The rearrangement joins TRBV4-1 to TRBJ2-1; either TRBD1 or TRBD2 may supply D (5 bases each). This CDR3 is 13 amino acids long. Germline CDR1 and CDR2: MGHRA and YSYEKL. Trimming removed 1 base from V and 9 bases from J, with 10 bases in between. In DNA form, the CDR3 reads TGCGCCAGCAGCCAAGGGGGGAGTTCTGAGCAGTTCTTC. It is translated as CASSQGGSSEQFF.

This clonotype turned up a few times. The rearrangement joins TRBV19 to TRBJ1-4; tentative D call: TRBD1 (6 bases). Per germline, CDR1 LNHDA and CDR2 SQIVND (reference sequence). V dropped 8 bases and J dropped 4 bases, with 17 bases sitting between them. This CDR3 has 15 residues. The CDR3 loop reads CASSPVGGLNEKLFF. DNA for the CDR3: TGTGCCAGTTCCCCGGTTGGGGGGCTTAATGAAAAACTGTTTTTT.

The rearrangement uses TRBV20-1 and TRBJ2-7; 11 bases agree with TRBD2. Looked up from germline, CDR1 is DFQATT and CDR2 is SNEGSKA (reference sequence). Trimming removed 4 bases from V and 3 bases from J; junction bases left unmatched: 8. The CDR3 covers 15 residues. CDR3 DNA: TGCAGTGCTACCCTAGCGGGGGGTCGAGTCTACGAGCAGTACTTC. Translation: CSATLAGGRVYEQYF.

The genes are TRBV19 and TRBJ1-2, with D possibly being TRBD1 (5 bases). The V gene's germline CDR1 is LNHDA and CDR2 SQIVND (reference sequence). The CDR3 runs 14 residues. V lost 3 bases and J lost 4, with 12 bases in between. CDR3 bases: TGTGCCAGTAGTATGCCACAGGTGACCTATGGCTACACCTTC. The encoded protein is CASSMPQVTYGYTF.

V is TRBV4-1 and J is TRBJ1-2; D unclear. Trimming removed 4 bases from V and 4 bases from J, with 10 bases in between. CDR3 size: 13 residues. Per the germline V gene, CDR1 is MGHRA and CDR2 is YSYEKL. CDR3 amino acids: CASSPHLPYGYTF. The CDR3 DNA sequence: TGCGCCAGCAGCCCTCACCTCCCCTATGGCTACACCTTC.

This clonotype was detected a few times. V usage is TRBV28 and J usage is TRBJ2-1, with 9 bases aligning to TRBD1. Unmatched junction bases numbered 6, after V lost 5 bases and J lost 1 base. This CDR3 spans 16 amino acids. The germline V gene has CDR1 MDHEN and CDR2 SYDVKM. The CDR3 spells CASSQTGTGSYNEQFF. The CDR3 DNA sequence: TGTGCCAGCAGTCAAACCGGGACAGGGTCCTACAATGAGCAGTTCTTC.

The chain links TRBV10-2 to TRBJ2-1, with a possible D match to TRBD1 (5 bases). Germline CDR1 and CDR2: WSHSY and SAAADI. The CDR3 runs 15 residues. The V and J ends lost 4 bases and 5 bases respectively, with 15 bases between them. The CDR3 is CASSVSSRAHNEQFF. CDR3 coding DNA: TGCGCCAGCAGTGTTTCTTCCAGGGCCCACAATGAGCAGTTCTTC.

This clonotype was seen a handful of times. This chain connects TRBV19 to TRBJ2-5; D ambiguous. The germline V gene encodes CDR1 LNHDA and CDR2 SQIVND (reference sequence). The CDR3 is made up of 14 amino acids. V was trimmed by 6 bases and J by 5 bases, leaving 16 bases between them. CDR3 sequence: CASSPLASVETQYF. The CDR3 DNA reads TGTGCCAGTAGCCCACTGGCCTCAGTGGAGACCCAGTACTTC.

The genes are TRBV6-2 or TRBV6-3 and TRBJ2-7; 10 bases fit TRBD1. The CDR3 has 21 residues. V was clipped by 5 bases and J by 0 bases; unmatched bases: 22. Looked up from germline, CDR1 is MNHEY and CDR2 is SVGEGT. Here the CDR3 reads CASSLIPLGTGVNPISYEQYV. The CDR3 DNA sequence: TGTGCCAGCAGTCTTATCCCCCTCGGGACAGGGGTTAACCCGATCTCCTACGAGCAGTACGTC.

This clonotype was seen repeatedly, ten times or more. The chain employs TRBV19 and TRBJ1-2, with 7 bases matching TRBD1. Germline loops: CDR1 LNHDA, CDR2 SQIVND (reference sequence). This CDR3 is built from 12 residues. After removal of 6 bases from V and 7 bases from J, the junction contained 5 bases not matched to a gene. The CDR3 here is CASSTGVPGYTF. In nucleotides, the CDR3 is TGTGCCAGTAGCACAGGGGTTCCTGGCTACACCTTC.

CDR3 coding DNA: TGCGCCAGCAGCCCCGGGGCGGGGGCCGGGGAGCTGTTTTTT. Translating gives CASSPGAGAGELFF. The chain is built from TRBV4-3 and TRBJ2-2, with 7 nucleotides matching TRBD2. After removal of 4 bases from V and 6 bases from J, the junction contained 5 bases not matched to a gene. Germline V lookup: CDR1 LGHNA, CDR2 YSLEER. The length of the CDR3 is 14 residues.

This clonotype was seen ten or more times. The chain carries TRBV4-1 and TRBJ2-1, with D perhaps matching TRBD1 (6 bases). The germline CDR1 and CDR2 sequences are MGHRA and YSYEKL. This CDR3 region has 14 residues. V was clipped by 1 base and J by 6 bases, with 10 bases between them. In DNA, the CDR3 is TGCGCCAGCAGCCAAGGAGGGGGTCGCAATGAGCAGTTCTTC. It translates to CASSQGGGRNEQFF.

This clonotype was detected a few times. This chain links TRBV27 with TRBJ1-2, with D perhaps TRBD1 (5 bases). The V gene lost 0 bases and the J gene lost 1 base, with 12 bases spanning the gap. The CDR3 contains 16 residues. Germline V gene data show CDR1 as MNHEY and CDR2 as SMNVEV (reference sequence). In DNA form, the CDR3 reads TGTGCCAGCAGTTTATCGGGGGGACCGGTTAACTATGGCTACACCTTC. This encodes CASSLSGGPVNYGYTF.

In this sample, this clonotype turned up a few times. The chain uses TRBV11-1 and TRBJ2-1; 7 positions match TRBD2. This CDR3 comprises 14 residues. Germline V CDR1 and CDR2: SGHAT, FQDESV (reference sequence). V shed 10 bases and J 5 bases; nucleotides not matched to a gene: 11. DNA of the CDR3: TGTGCCACCAATGGGGGGGGAGACGACAATGAGCAGTTCTTC. This gives the protein CATNGGGDDNEQFF.

In this sample, this clonotype turned up a few times. The chain links TRBV5-1 to TRBJ2-1, with D possibly TRBD2 on 5 matching bases. The CDR3 extends over 17 amino acids. V was pared by 4 bases and J by 0 bases, with 17 bases between. In germline, CDR1 is SGHRS, CDR2 YFSETQ. CDR3 amino acids: CASSPSSPGSSYNEQFF. The CDR3 coding sequence is TGCGCCAGCAGCCCCTCTAGTCCGGGGAGCTCCTACAATGAGCAGTTCTTC.

This clonotype was found a few times. This rearrangement joins TRBV19 to TRBJ1-6; D is ambiguous. Germline V gene data show CDR1 as LNHDA and CDR2 as SQIVND (reference sequence). With 4 bases removed from V and 0 bases from J, the gap between germline ends came to 13 bases. The CDR3 is made up of 17 amino acids. In nucleotides, the CDR3 is TGTGCCAGTAGTACCCCGGCACCATACTCCTATAATTCACCCCTCCACTTT. It yields the protein CASSTPAPYSYNSPLHF.

The chain is built from TRBV4-1 and TRBJ2-7; D is possibly TRBD2 (9 bases). The CDR3 contains 16 residues. Germline values: CDR1 MGHRA, CDR2 YSYEKL. V was trimmed by 1 base and J by 6 bases, leaving 19 bases between them. CDR3 sequence reads: CASSQASLAGTGEQYF. The CDR3 nucleotides read TGCGCCAGCAGCCAAGCAAGTCTAGCGGGGACAGGCGAGCAGTACTTC.

The chain employs TRBV6-1 and TRBJ2-7; D gene uncertain. The CDR3 spans 13 residues. CDR1 is MNHNS and CDR2 is SASEGT in the germline V gene. Trimming removed 5 bases at V and 5 bases at J, with 13 bases between. This CDR3 is CASSPDVANEQYF. DNA of the CDR3: TGTGCCAGCAGTCCGGACGTGGCAAACGAGCAGTACTTC.

This clonotype has a handful of counts. This chain uses TRBV19 with TRBJ2-1; D call uncertain. The germline V and J ends were trimmed by 6 bases and 4 bases, with 19 bases remaining between them. The CDR3 extends over 16 amino acids. Looked up from germline, CDR1 is LNHDA and CDR2 is SQIVND (reference sequence). CDR3 loop: CASSDLAHHPYNEQFF. Here the CDR3 DNA reads TGTGCCAGTAGCGACCTGGCGCACCACCCTTACAATGAGCAGTTCTTC.

This clonotype appeared a few times. The rearrangement joins TRBV12-3 or TRBV12-4 to TRBJ2-3; 10 bases fit TRBD2. This CDR3 is built from 19 residues. Trimming removed 5 bases from V and 2 bases from J; junction bases left unmatched: 16. The CDR3 loop is CASSPPPGTSVNPTDTQYF. CDR3 DNA sequence: TGTGCCAGCAGTCCTCCTCCCGGGACTAGCGTCAACCCCACAGATACGCAGTATTTT.